This T cell receptor beta chain was sequenced during a study of tumor-infiltrating lymphocytes in primary liver carcinoma. The CDR3 consists of 16 residues. They got blood RNA out of unsorted whole blood and also pulled out germline DNA. As concerns this clonotype: At one of its ends the junction is not consistent with the germline gene, which may arise from a read error.

cDNA specific to TCR beta was made from 500 ng of total RNA, with a constant-region primer employed for priming. Slightly modified ARM-PCR with three nested multiplex PCR rounds yielded TCR beta libraries. The study ran its first two PCR rounds for roughly 10 cycles each, using TRBV1-TRBV30 forward primers and a C-beta reverse primer. TCRdb re-called the multiplex PCR reads through MiXCR, storing one row per CDR3 protein. The repertoire holds about 310,000 distinct CDR3 sequences, with 50% to 75% as singletons. The genes are TRBV12-3 or TRBV12-4 and TRBJ2-5; 8 bases map to TRBD2. The receptor's source is a woman under 40 with primary liver carcinoma and hepatitis B virus infection. Material: peripheral blood. In DNA form, the CDR3 reads TGTACCAGCAGAAAAGGGCTAGCGGGCTTCCAAGAGACTCAGTACTTC. Translated, it gives CTSRKGLAGFQETQYF.